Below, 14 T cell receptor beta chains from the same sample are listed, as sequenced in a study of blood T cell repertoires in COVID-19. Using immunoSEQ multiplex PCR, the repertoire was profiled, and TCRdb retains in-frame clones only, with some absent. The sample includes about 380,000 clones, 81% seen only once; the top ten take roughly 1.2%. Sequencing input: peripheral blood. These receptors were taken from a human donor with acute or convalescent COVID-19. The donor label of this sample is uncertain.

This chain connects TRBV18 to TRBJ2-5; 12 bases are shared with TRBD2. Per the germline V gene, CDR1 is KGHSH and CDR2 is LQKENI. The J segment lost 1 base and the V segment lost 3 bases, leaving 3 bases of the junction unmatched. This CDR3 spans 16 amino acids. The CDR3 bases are TGTGCCAGCTCACCTACTAGCGGGAGGTCCCAAGAGACCCAGTACTTC. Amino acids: CASSPTSGRSQETQYF.

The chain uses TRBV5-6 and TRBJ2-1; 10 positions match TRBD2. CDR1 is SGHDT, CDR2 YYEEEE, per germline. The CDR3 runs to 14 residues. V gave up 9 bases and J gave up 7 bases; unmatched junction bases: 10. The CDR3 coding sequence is TGTGCCATCCCTAGCGGGAGAATGGGGAATGAGCAGTTCTTC. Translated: CAIPSGRMGNEQFF.

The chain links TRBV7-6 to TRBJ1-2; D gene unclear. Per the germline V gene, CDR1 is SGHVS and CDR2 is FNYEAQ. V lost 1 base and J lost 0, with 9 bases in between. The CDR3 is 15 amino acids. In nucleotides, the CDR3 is TGTGCCAGCAGCTTAGGGGCAGATCCTAACTATGGCTACACCTTC. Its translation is CASSLGADPNYGYTF.

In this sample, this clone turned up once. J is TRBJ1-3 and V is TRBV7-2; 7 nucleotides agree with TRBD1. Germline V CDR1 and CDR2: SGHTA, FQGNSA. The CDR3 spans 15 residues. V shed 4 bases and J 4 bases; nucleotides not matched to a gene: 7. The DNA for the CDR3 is TGTGCCAGCAGCTCCCGGACAGGATACGGAAACACCATATATTTT. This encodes CASSSRTGYGNTIYF.

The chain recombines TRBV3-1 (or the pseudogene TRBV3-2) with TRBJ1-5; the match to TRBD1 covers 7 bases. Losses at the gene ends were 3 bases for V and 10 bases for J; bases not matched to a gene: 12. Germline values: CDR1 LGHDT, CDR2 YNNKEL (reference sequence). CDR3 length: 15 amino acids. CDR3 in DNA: TGTGCCAGCAGCCAGTCGGGACAGTCGTTTCGACCCCAGCATTTT. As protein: CASSQSGQSFRPQHF.

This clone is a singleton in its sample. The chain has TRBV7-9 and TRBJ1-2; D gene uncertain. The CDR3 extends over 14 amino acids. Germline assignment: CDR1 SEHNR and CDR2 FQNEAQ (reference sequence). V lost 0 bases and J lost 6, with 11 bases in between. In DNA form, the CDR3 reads TGTGCCAGCAGCTTAGCACTCGCTCGAGATGGCTACACCTTC. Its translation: CASSLALARDGYTF.

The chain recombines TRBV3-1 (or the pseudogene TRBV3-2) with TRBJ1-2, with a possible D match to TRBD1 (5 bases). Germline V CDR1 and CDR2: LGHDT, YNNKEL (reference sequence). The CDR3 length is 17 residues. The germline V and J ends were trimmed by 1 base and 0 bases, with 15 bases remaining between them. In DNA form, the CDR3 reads TGTGCCAGCAGCCAAGTTTTGTCCTCGGGGGCTAACTATGGCTACACCTTC. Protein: CASSQVLSSGANYGYTF.

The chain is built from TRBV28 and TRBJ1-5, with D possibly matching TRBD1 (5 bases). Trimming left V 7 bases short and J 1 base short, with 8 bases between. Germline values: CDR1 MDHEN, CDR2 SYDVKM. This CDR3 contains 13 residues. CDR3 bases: TGTGCCAGCAAACAGGAAAGCAATCAGCCCCAGCATTTT. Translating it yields CASKQESNQPQHF.

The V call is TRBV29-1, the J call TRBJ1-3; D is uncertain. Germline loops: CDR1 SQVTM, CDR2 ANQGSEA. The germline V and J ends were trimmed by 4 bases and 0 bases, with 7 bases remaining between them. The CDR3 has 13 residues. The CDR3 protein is CSVGPGSGNTIYF. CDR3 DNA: TGCAGCGTTGGGCCGGGCTCTGGAAACACCATATATTTT. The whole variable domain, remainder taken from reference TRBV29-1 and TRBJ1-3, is SAVISQKPSRDICQRGTSLTIQCQVDSQVTMMFWYRQQPGQSLTLIATANQGSEATYESGFVIDKFPISRPNLTFSTLTVSNMSPEDSSIYLCSVGPGSGNTIYFGEGSWLTVV.

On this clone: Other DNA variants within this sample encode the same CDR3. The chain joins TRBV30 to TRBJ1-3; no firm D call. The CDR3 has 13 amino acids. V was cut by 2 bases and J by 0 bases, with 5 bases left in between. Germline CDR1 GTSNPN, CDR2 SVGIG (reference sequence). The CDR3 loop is CAWSTYSGNTIYF. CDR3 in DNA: TGTGCCTGGAGTACCTACTCTGGAAACACCATATATTTT.

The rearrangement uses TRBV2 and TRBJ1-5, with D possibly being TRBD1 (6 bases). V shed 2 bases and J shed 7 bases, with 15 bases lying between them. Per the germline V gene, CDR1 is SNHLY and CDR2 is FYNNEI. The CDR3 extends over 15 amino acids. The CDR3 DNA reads TGTGCCAGCAGTGAATGGGGCAGGGGTCGGCAGCCCCAGCATTTT. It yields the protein CASSEWGRGRQPQHF.

As DNA, the CDR3 is TGTGCCAGCAGTTTATCAAGGCAGGCGGGGAATGGCTACACCTTC. Protein sequence: CASSLSRQAGNGYTF. The rearrangement uses TRBV27 and TRBJ1-2; no firm D call. CDR3 size: 15 residues. Trimming stripped 0 bases from V and 6 bases from J, with 14 bases between. Germline assignment: CDR1 MNHEY and CDR2 SMNVEV (reference sequence).

The DNA of the CDR3 is TGTGCCAGCAGCCACAGGGGGTCCCCCCTTCTGGATGAAAAACTGTTTTTT. Its protein product is CASSHRGSPLLDEKLFF. The V gene is TRBV27, the J gene TRBJ1-4; 8 bases map to TRBD1. The length of the CDR3 is 17 residues. V shed 6 bases and J 6 bases; nucleotides not matched to a gene: 15. Germline V CDR1 and CDR2: MNHEY, SMNVEV (reference sequence).

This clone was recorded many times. The CDR3 reads CASSEGRGGYGYTF. CDR3 bases: TGTGCCAGCAGTGAAGGACGTGGGGGGTATGGCTACACCTTC. V and J are TRBV2 and TRBJ1-2, with a tentative D call TRBD1 (5 bases). CDR3 size: 14 residues. Trimming pared 1 base from V and 5 bases from J, leaving 11 bases between. Germline CDR1 and CDR2: SNHLY and FYNNEI.